These T cell receptor beta chains were read from a single sample in a study of shared clonotypes between healthy human individuals. Libraries were prepared by immunoSEQ multiplex PCR; TCRdb keeps only in-frame clonotypes and omits some of them. The sample includes 500,000 or so clones, about 96% of them seen just once. Sequences were obtained from naive CD4+ T cells sorted from blood. These receptors originate from a woman aged 25 to 39 in good health. Both conserved end residues are part of each CDR3. The order of the fields is CDR3 length, D gene, V gene, J gene, clone size, CDR3 DNA, CDR3 protein. The D gene is left open where the match is weak. A clone size is listed for some rows: how often the clone was seen (once, few, many), or a class if it is expanded.

cdr3_length: 17
d_call: -
v_call: TRBV27
j_call: TRBJ1-2
clone_size: -
cdr3_nt: TGTGCCAGCAGTTTATTCTCGCAGGTTATAGGGGACTATGGCTACACCTTC
cdr3_aa: CASSLFSQVIGDYGYTF

cdr3_length: 15
d_call: TRBD2
v_call: TRBV28
j_call: TRBJ2-2
clone_size: -
cdr3_nt: TGTGCCAGCAACGGACTAGCGGGAGGGGACGGGGAGCTGTTTTTT
cdr3_aa: CASNGLAGGDGELFF

cdr3_length: 14
d_call: TRBD1
v_call: TRBV10-3
j_call: TRBJ2-7
clone_size: -
cdr3_nt: TGTGCCATCAGCTGGGGACAGGTCGGCTACGAGCAGTACTTC
cdr3_aa: CAISWGQVGYEQYF

cdr3_length: 17
d_call: TRBD2
v_call: TRBV7-2
j_call: TRBJ2-2
clone_size: -
cdr3_nt: TGTGCCAGCAGCCCCGGACTAGCGGGACCGAACACCGGGGAGCTGTTTTTT
cdr3_aa: CASSPGLAGPNTGELFF

cdr3_length: 13
d_call: -
v_call: TRBV7-9
j_call: TRBJ1-2
clone_size: -
cdr3_nt: TGTGCCAGCAGCTCCGGACCGCAGCGTAGATACACCTTC
cdr3_aa: CASSSGPQRRYTF

cdr3_length: 16
d_call: -
v_call: TRBV23-1
j_call: TRBJ2-7
clone_size: -
cdr3_nt: TGCGCCAGCAGTCAATTCTCCGATGAATGGAGGGCCGAGCAGTACTTC
cdr3_aa: CASSQFSDEWRAEQYF

cdr3_length: 14
d_call: -
v_call: TRBV11-2
j_call: TRBJ2-2
clone_size: -
cdr3_nt: TGTGCCAGCAGCTTAGTGGGCGGCACCGGGGAGCTGTTTTTT
cdr3_aa: CASSLVGGTGELFF

cdr3_length: 15
d_call: TRBD2
v_call: TRBV6-6
j_call: TRBJ2-2
clone_size: -
cdr3_nt: TGTGCCAGCAACGGACTAGCGGGAGTCACCGGGGAGCTGTTTTTT
cdr3_aa: CASNGLAGVTGELFF

cdr3_length: 16
d_call: -
v_call: TRBV4-1
j_call: TRBJ1-5
clone_size: -
cdr3_nt: TGCGCCAGCAGCCAAGATTCGGGACAAATCAATCAGCCCCAGCATTTT
cdr3_aa: CASSQDSGQINQPQHF

cdr3_length: 17
d_call: TRBD1
v_call: TRBV4-1
j_call: TRBJ1-2
clone_size: -
cdr3_nt: TGCGCCAGCAGTATTTCGTTCGGGACAGGGGACGCGGATGGCTACACCTTC
cdr3_aa: CASSISFGTGDADGYTF

cdr3_length: 14
d_call: -
v_call: TRBV6-1
j_call: TRBJ2-3
clone_size: -
cdr3_nt: TGTGCCAGCCAACGACGGGGGACCACAGATACGCAGTATTTT
cdr3_aa: CASQRRGTTDTQYF

cdr3_length: 15
d_call: -
v_call: TRBV19
j_call: TRBJ1-3
clone_size: -
cdr3_nt: TGTGCCAGTAGTATCATCGAGGCGGGCCGAAACACCATATATTTT
cdr3_aa: CASSIIEAGRNTIYF

cdr3_length: 15
d_call: TRBD1
v_call: TRBV18
j_call: TRBJ2-7
clone_size: -
cdr3_nt: TGTGCCAGCCAAAAGGGACAAGACAGGGACGGGGAGCAGTACTTC
cdr3_aa: CASQKGQDRDGEQYF

cdr3_length: 15
d_call: -
v_call: TRBV6-5
j_call: TRBJ1-1
clone_size: -
cdr3_nt: TGTGCCAGCAGTAACTTAAGACAGCCAGACACTGAAGCTTTCTTT
cdr3_aa: CASSNLRQPDTEAFF

cdr3_length: 15
d_call: TRBD1
v_call: TRBV5-6
j_call: TRBJ1-4
clone_size: -
cdr3_nt: TGTGCCAGCAGCTGGGGCAGGGGGACAAATGAAAAACTGTTTTTT
cdr3_aa: CASSWGRGTNEKLFF

cdr3_length: 15
d_call: -
v_call: TRBV6-5
j_call: TRBJ1-2
clone_size: -
cdr3_nt: TGTGCCAGCAGTTACGCACAGGGATGGGACTATGGCTACACCTTC
cdr3_aa: CASSYAQGWDYGYTF

cdr3_length: 16
d_call: -
v_call: TRBV5-1
j_call: TRBJ2-5
clone_size: -
cdr3_nt: TGCGCCAGCAGCTTGAATCCAGGGATCTTTCAAGAGACCCAGTACTTC
cdr3_aa: CASSLNPGIFQETQYF

cdr3_length: 16
d_call: -
v_call: TRBV7-6
j_call: TRBJ2-3
clone_size: -
cdr3_nt: TGTGCCAGCAGCTTGAGCCCCGCCGGGTTCACAGATACGCAGTATTTT
cdr3_aa: CASSLSPAGFTDTQYF

cdr3_length: 15
d_call: TRBD2
v_call: TRBV7-7
j_call: TRBJ2-5
clone_size: -
cdr3_nt: TGTGCCAGCAGCTTAGCCTCCGGGAGGCAAGAGACCCAGTACTTC
cdr3_aa: CASSLASGRQETQYF

cdr3_length: 14
d_call: -
v_call: TRBV11-2
j_call: TRBJ2-2
clone_size: once
cdr3_nt: TGTGCCAGCAGCGGCTATAGTGACACCGGGGAGCTGTTTTTT
cdr3_aa: CASSGYSDTGELFF

cdr3_length: 14
d_call: TRBD2
v_call: TRBV18
j_call: TRBJ2-3
clone_size: -
cdr3_nt: TGTGCCAGCTCCCTGACTAGCAGCACAGATACGCAGTATTTT
cdr3_aa: CASSLTSSTDTQYF

cdr3_length: 16
d_call: TRBD1
v_call: TRBV19
j_call: TRBJ2-7
clone_size: once
cdr3_nt: TGTGCCACCGCATCCATCCGGGACAGCGACCCCTACGAGCAGTACTTC
cdr3_aa: CATASIRDSDPYEQYF

cdr3_length: 10
d_call: TRBD1
v_call: TRBV20-1
j_call: TRBJ1-1
clone_size: few
cdr3_nt: TGCAGTGTCCCGGACAGGGGAGCTTTCTTT
cdr3_aa: CSVPDRGAFF

cdr3_length: 13
d_call: -
v_call: TRBV7-2
j_call: TRBJ1-2
clone_size: -
cdr3_nt: TGTGCCAGCAGCCGGACAGCTAACTATGGCTACACCTTC
cdr3_aa: CASSRTANYGYTF

cdr3_length: 13
d_call: -
v_call: TRBV6-5
j_call: TRBJ1-2
clone_size: -
cdr3_nt: TGTGCCAGCAGAGAGCAAGCTAACTATGGCTACACCTTC
cdr3_aa: CASREQANYGYTF

cdr3_length: 12
d_call: -
v_call: TRBV29-1
j_call: TRBJ1-2
clone_size: -
cdr3_nt: TGCAGCGTTGTTGTTGTGGACTATGGCTACACCTTC
cdr3_aa: CSVVVVDYGYTF

cdr3_length: 13
d_call: -
v_call: TRBV18
j_call: TRBJ1-2
clone_size: once
cdr3_nt: TGTGCCAGCTCACCGCTCAACAGGGTTGGCTACACCTTC
cdr3_aa: CASSPLNRVGYTF

cdr3_length: 16
d_call: -
v_call: TRBV5-4
j_call: TRBJ2-2
clone_size: -
cdr3_nt: TGTGCCAGCAGCTTGGTGACTAGTCAGGAGGGCGGGGAGCTGTTTTTT
cdr3_aa: CASSLVTSQEGGELFF

cdr3_length: 14
d_call: -
v_call: TRBV19
j_call: TRBJ2-7
clone_size: -
cdr3_nt: TGTGCCAGTAGTGGGCCAGGGAATCCCTACGAGCAGTACTTC
cdr3_aa: CASSGPGNPYEQYF

cdr3_length: 15
d_call: TRBD1
v_call: TRBV4-1
j_call: TRBJ2-7
clone_size: few
cdr3_nt: TGCGCCAGCAGCCAATCGGGACAGGGGCTCTACGAGCAGTACTTC
cdr3_aa: CASSQSGQGLYEQYF

cdr3_length: 13
d_call: -
v_call: TRBV29-1
j_call: TRBJ1-1
clone_size: once
cdr3_nt: TGCAGCGTTGAAGTGTCCGGGGACACTGAAGCTTTCTTT
cdr3_aa: CSVEVSGDTEAFF

cdr3_length: 16
d_call: -
v_call: TRBV7-9
j_call: TRBJ2-7
clone_size: -
cdr3_nt: TGTGCCAGCAGCTCCCCAGGACGGAGGGGACTTTACGAGCAGTACTTC
cdr3_aa: CASSSPGRRGLYEQYF

cdr3_length: 13
d_call: -
v_call: TRBV27
j_call: TRBJ2-4
clone_size: -
cdr3_nt: TGTGCCAGCAGGGGGGTAGGCAAAAACATTCAGTACTTC
cdr3_aa: CASRGVGKNIQYF

cdr3_length: 16
d_call: -
v_call: TRBV5-1
j_call: TRBJ2-1
clone_size: once
cdr3_nt: TGCGCCAGCAGCTTGGCTAGGCTACGACTAACCAATGAGCAGTTCTTC
cdr3_aa: CASSLARLRLTNEQFF

cdr3_length: 15
d_call: -
v_call: TRBV5-1
j_call: TRBJ1-4
clone_size: -
cdr3_nt: TGCGCCAGCCGTTTACCAGGGGCCGGTAATGAAAAACTGTTTTTT
cdr3_aa: CASRLPGAGNEKLFF

cdr3_length: 13
d_call: -
v_call: TRBV10-3
j_call: TRBJ2-1
clone_size: -
cdr3_nt: TGTGCCATCAGTGAGTTCGTTAGAAATGAGCAGTTCTTC
cdr3_aa: CAISEFVRNEQFF

cdr3_length: 14
d_call: -
v_call: TRBV6-5
j_call: TRBJ1-5
clone_size: -
cdr3_nt: TGTGCCAGCAGTTTTGGGGAGGATCGGCAGCCCCAGCATTTT
cdr3_aa: CASSFGEDRQPQHF

cdr3_length: 13
d_call: -
v_call: TRBV27
j_call: TRBJ2-5
clone_size: once
cdr3_nt: TGTGCCAGCAGTCCGATTATCCAAGAGACCCAGTACTTC
cdr3_aa: CASSPIIQETQYF

cdr3_length: 15
d_call: TRBD1
v_call: TRBV5-4
j_call: TRBJ2-7
clone_size: -
cdr3_nt: TGTGCCAGCAGCGCTGGACAGGGGGGGATATGGGAGCAGTACTTC
cdr3_aa: CASSAGQGGIWEQYF

cdr3_length: 15
d_call: -
v_call: TRBV5-5
j_call: TRBJ2-7
clone_size: -
cdr3_nt: TGTGCCAGCAGCTTTGGCTTGGCAGGGGCCTACGAGCAGTACTTC
cdr3_aa: CASSFGLAGAYEQYF

cdr3_length: 12
d_call: -
v_call: TRBV28
j_call: TRBJ1-5
clone_size: -
cdr3_nt: TGTGCCAGCAGCAGGGGTGATCAGCCCCAGCATTTT
cdr3_aa: CASSRGDQPQHF

cdr3_length: 11
d_call: -
v_call: TRBV6-1
j_call: TRBJ1-2
clone_size: -
cdr3_nt: TGTGCCAGCACACGAGACTATGGCTACACCTTC
cdr3_aa: CASTRDYGYTF

cdr3_length: 13
d_call: -
v_call: TRBV6-5
j_call: TRBJ2-1
clone_size: -
cdr3_nt: TGTGCCAGCAGAATGCCAGGAAACAATGAGCAGTTCTTC
cdr3_aa: CASRMPGNNEQFF

cdr3_length: 16
d_call: -
v_call: TRBV28
j_call: TRBJ2-3
clone_size: -
cdr3_nt: TGTGCCAGCAGTCGGCGCCGGGACGGTTCGGGGGATACGCAGTATTTT
cdr3_aa: CASSRRRDGSGDTQYF

cdr3_length: 17
d_call: -
v_call: TRBV19
j_call: TRBJ2-7
clone_size: -
cdr3_nt: TGTGCCAGTAGTATAGGATTGGGGGGTACTACTTCCTACGAGCAGTACTTC
cdr3_aa: CASSIGLGGTTSYEQYF

cdr3_length: 16
d_call: -
v_call: TRBV9
j_call: TRBJ2-1
clone_size: -
cdr3_nt: TGTGCCAGCAGCACTACTACGGGACACTCCTACAATGAGCAGTTCTTC
cdr3_aa: CASSTTTGHSYNEQFF

cdr3_length: 14
d_call: TRBD2
v_call: TRBV29-1
j_call: TRBJ2-1
clone_size: -
cdr3_nt: TGCAGCGTTGCAGGTGCGGGAGGAGGGAATGAGCAGTTCTTC
cdr3_aa: CSVAGAGGGNEQFF